What follows describes a single T cell receptor (beta chain). The record originates from a study of tumor-infiltrating lymphocytes in primary liver carcinoma. Study-level information: Surgical resection was the treatment these patients received for primary liver carcinoma. Patients included men and women of 30 to 69 years. Tumors were stage T1-T3 N0M0, about 4 to 11 cm across. Yields of productive TCRbeta reads ranged from roughly 3.5 to 7.13 million per sample and were similar across tissue types.

From roughly 500 ng total RNA, TCR beta cDNA was generated with a primer in the constant region. Libraries for TCR beta were built through three nested multiplex PCR rounds, which together made up a slightly modified ARM-PCR procedure. Researchers ran the first two PCR rounds for roughly 10 cycles each with TRBV1-TRBV30 forward primers and a C-beta reverse primer. TCRdb reanalysed the multiplex PCR reads using MiXCR and keeps one entry per CDR3 protein. This sample has about 330,000 distinct CDR3 sequences, with roughly 61% found just once. Trimming took 8 bases from V and 1 from J, leaving 20 bases between them. CDR1 is KGHSH, CDR2 LQKENI, per germline. The CDR3 contains 17 residues. Alongside blood RNA obtained from unsorted whole blood, germline DNA was also extracted.

Sequencing was carried out using peripheral blood. The chain is built from TRBV18 and TRBJ2-2; D gene uncertain. The sequence was obtained from a middle-aged man with primary liver carcinoma and hepatitis B virus infection. In nucleotides, the CDR3 is TGTGCCAGCCACCATACTTCGGTTAGTGTGAACACCGGGGAGCTGTTTTTT. It codes for CASHHTSVSVNTGELFF.